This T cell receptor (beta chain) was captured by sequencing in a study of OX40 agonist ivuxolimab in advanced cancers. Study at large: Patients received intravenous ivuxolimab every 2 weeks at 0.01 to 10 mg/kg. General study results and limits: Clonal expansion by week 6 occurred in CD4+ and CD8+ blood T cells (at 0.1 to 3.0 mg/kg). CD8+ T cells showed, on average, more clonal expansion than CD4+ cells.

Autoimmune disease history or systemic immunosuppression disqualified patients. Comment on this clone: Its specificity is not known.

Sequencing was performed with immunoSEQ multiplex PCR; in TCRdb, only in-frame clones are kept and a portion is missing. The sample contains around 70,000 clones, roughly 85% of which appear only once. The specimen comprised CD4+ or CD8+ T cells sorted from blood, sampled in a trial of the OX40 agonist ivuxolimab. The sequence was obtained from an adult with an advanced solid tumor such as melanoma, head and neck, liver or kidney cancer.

The DNA for the CDR3 is TGTGCCAGCAGCAAGGAGGGCAATCAGCCCCAGCATTTT. Amino acids: CASSKEGNQPQHF. This chain joins TRBV6-5 and TRBJ1-5; D is unclear. The length of the CDR3 is 13 residues. Trimming pared 6 bases from V and 2 bases from J, leaving 8 bases between. The germline V gene encodes CDR1 MNHEY and CDR2 SVGAGI.